This entry features one TCR beta chain sequence. Its antigen is currently unknown. Treatment defined: roughly nine-day PBMC culture with coronavirus spike peptide pools or control peptides (ViraFEST assay). The unexposed donor provided CD4+ T cells, which were taken before the COVID-19 pandemic (2011-2018). Oncomine TCR Beta short-read sequencing was applied to DNA from cultured CD4+ T cells. TCRdb processed the PCR reads anew with MiXCR; each CDR3 protein has one entry. In the table there are about 10,000 distinct CDR3 sequences, 35% to 45% of which are singletons. The sample originates from a study of vaccination and CD4 T cells after COVID-19. The CDR3 spans 14 residues. Per germline, CDR1 MRHNA and CDR2 SNTAGT. Trimming stripped 6 bases from V and 4 bases from J, with 15 bases between.

The sample consisted of CD4+ T cells from blood, cultured in vitro. This chain connects TRBV6-4 to TRBJ1-2; D remains ambiguous. The receptor was isolated from a human donor in good health. CDR3 nucleotide sequence: TGTGCCAGCAGCGTCGACCGGAGGAGCTATGGCTACACCTTC. Protein: CASSVDRRSYGYTF.